The 19 T cell receptor beta chains below all came from one sample that was sequenced in a study of blood T cell repertoires in COVID-19. Sequencing used immunoSEQ multiplex PCR; TCRdb keeps in-frame clones, though not all of them. Of tens of thousands of clones detected, over 65% appear once; the ten largest clones hold about 20%. The sample comprised peripheral blood. These TCRs come from a woman older than 75 with acute or convalescent COVID-19.

This clone was observed once. The chain has TRBV19 and TRBJ1-5; D perhaps matches TRBD1 (5 bases). This CDR3 comprises 15 residues. V gave up 9 bases and J gave up 0 bases, with 15 bases separating them. Germline CDR1 and CDR2: LNHDA and SQIVND (reference sequence). The CDR3 sequence: CASSTDTLSNQPQHF. Here the CDR3 DNA reads TGTGCCAGCTCAACGGACACCCTTAGCAATCAGCCCCAGCATTTT.

This chain connects TRBV30 to TRBJ1-1; D perhaps matches TRBD1 (5 bases). Trimming removed 0 bases at V and 8 bases at J, with 7 bases between. CDR1 and CDR2 from the germline V gene are GTSNPN and SVGIG (reference sequence). The CDR3 sequence is 11 residues long. DNA for the CDR3: TGTGCCTGGAGTGTAGACAGAGAAGCTTTCTTT. Translated, it gives CAWSVDREAFF.

The chain combines TRBV28 with TRBJ2-2; 10 bases are shared with TRBD1. Per the germline V gene, CDR1 is MDHEN and CDR2 is SYDVKM. This CDR3 spans 15 amino acids. The V gene end was trimmed by 6 bases and the J gene end by 4 bases; junction bases not matched to a gene: 5. The CDR3 reads CASSLGQGITGELFF. For the CDR3, the DNA is TGTGCCAGCAGCCTGGGACAGGGGATCACCGGGGAGCTGTTTTTT.

This clone was seen a single time. The chain couples TRBV11-3 to TRBJ2-3, with 13 bases that match TRBD2. Trimming at V came to 4 bases and at J to 4 bases, leaving 8 bases not matched to a gene. The CDR3 loop spans 17 amino acids. Germline values: CDR1 SGHNT, CDR2 YENEEA. The CDR3, as DNA: TGTGCCAGCAGCTCCCGGACTAGCGGGAGTAACGCAGATACGCAGTATTTT. This encodes CASSSRTSGSNADTQYF.

This clone was seen a handful of times. V usage is TRBV7-9 and J usage is TRBJ1-6; D gene unclear. The CDR3 loop spans 13 amino acids. CDR1 and CDR2 from the germline V gene are SEHNR and FQNEAQ (reference sequence). Trimming pared 8 bases from V and 7 bases from J, leaving 12 bases between. The CDR3 region has the DNA TGTGCCAGCGCTGGGCAGCAAAATTCACCCCTCCACTTT. It is translated as CASAGQQNSPLHF.

The rearrangement joins TRBV7-8 to TRBJ1-1; D is possibly TRBD1 (6 bases). V was trimmed by 6 bases and J by 1 base, leaving 9 bases between them. Germline assignment: CDR1 SGHVS and CDR2 FQNEAQ. The CDR3 length is 13 residues. CDR3 nucleotides: TGTGCCAGCAGGGAGGACAGGAACACTGAAGCTTTCTTT. This encodes CASREDRNTEAFF.

Note on this clone: The junction and the germline gene differ at one end; a read error may be behind it. The rearrangement links TRBV5-4 to TRBJ2-7, with TRBD1 matching 8 bases. The CDR3 totals 13 residues. CDR1 SGHNT and CDR2 YYREEE come from the germline V gene (reference sequence). The CDR3 DNA reads as TGTGCCAGCAGCCCTACGGGACAGGAGAATTCTGACTTC. Its translation: CASSPTGQENSDF.

J is TRBJ2-2 and V is TRBV5-5; 11 bases match TRBD1. CDR1 and CDR2 from the germline V gene are SGHKS and YYEKEE (reference sequence). The CDR3 is 16 amino acids. V lost 4 bases and J lost 6; bases outside the gene matches: 8. Written as DNA, the CDR3 is TGTGCCAGCAGCAAAACCGGGACAGGGGGTTCCGGGGAGCTGTTTTTT. Translated, it gives CASSKTGTGGSGELFF.

The chain links TRBV19 to TRBJ1-1; no clear D gene. In germline, CDR1 is LNHDA, CDR2 SQIVND (reference sequence). The V gene lost 4 bases and the J gene lost 11 bases, with 14 bases spanning the gap. The CDR3 length is 12 residues. The CDR3 loop reads CASSTGVEKAFF. The CDR3 region has the DNA TGTGCCAGTAGTACCGGGGTGGAGAAGGCTTTCTTT.

The sample holds one count of this clone. The chain recombines TRBV6-5 with TRBJ1-3, with a weak D call TRBD1 (6 bases). Germline V gene data show CDR1 as MNHEY and CDR2 as SVGAGI. Trimming took off 6 bases at V and 0 bases at J, with 12 bases between the two ends. The CDR3 is made up of 15 amino acids. CDR3 residues: CASRPGHFSGNTIYF. Here the CDR3 DNA reads TGTGCCAGCAGACCGGGACACTTCTCTGGAAACACCATATATTTT.

The chain recombines TRBV25-1 with TRBJ1-4; 7 bases match TRBD1. The V segment lost 3 bases and the J segment 5 bases; nucleotides outside the gene matches: 3. The CDR3 runs 14 residues. Germline V gives CDR1 MGHDK, CDR2 SYGVNS. CDR3 nucleotide sequence: TGTGCCAGCAGTGATCAGGGGGGAAATGAAAAACTGTTTTTT. Protein product: CASSDQGGNEKLFF.

This clone has a handful of counts. This sequence joins TRBV5-4 and TRBJ2-7; D is possibly TRBD2 (6 bases). The germline CDR1 and CDR2 sequences are SGHNT and YYREEE (reference sequence). Trimming took 4 bases from V and 2 from J, leaving 16 bases between them. The CDR3 is 15 amino acids. CDR3 coding DNA: TGTGCCAGCAGCCGGCGTGAGGGAGGTGCCTACGAGCAGTACTTC. Its translation: CASSRREGGAYEQYF.

This sequence joins TRBV27 and TRBJ1-2; the match to TRBD1 covers 8 bases. V shed 2 bases and J 4 bases; nucleotides not matched to a gene: 0. The CDR3 has 13 amino acids. The germline gives CDR1 MNHEY, CDR2 SMNVEV (reference sequence). In DNA form, the CDR3 reads TGTGCCAGCAGTTTAGGGACAGGCTATGGCTACACCTTC. Translation: CASSLGTGYGYTF.

This clone was observed a single time. The V call is TRBV18, the J call TRBJ2-1, with a weak D call TRBD1 (6 bases). From germline, CDR1 is KGHSH and CDR2 LQKENI. This CDR3 has 16 residues. Trimming took 6 bases from V and 0 from J, leaving 15 bases between them. The CDR3 region has the DNA TGTGCCAGCTCGCCTAACAGGGCTAGCTCCTACAATGAGCAGTTCTTC. Its translation is CASSPNRASSYNEQFF.

The rearrangement links TRBV7-2 to TRBJ2-5; D uncertain. Germline CDR1 reads SGHTA; CDR2 reads FQGNSA. This CDR3 comprises 13 residues. V was shortened by 2 bases and J by 2 bases, with 6 bases between the two germline ends. The CDR3: CASSLWQQETQYF. The CDR3 DNA is TGTGCCAGCAGCTTATGGCAACAAGAGACCCAGTACTTC.

The chain is built from TRBV19 and TRBJ2-2; tentative D call: TRBD2 (5 bases). V shed 5 bases and J shed 7 bases, with 20 bases lying between them. CDR1 is LNHDA, CDR2 SQIVND, per germline (reference sequence). The CDR3 runs 16 residues. This chain's CDR3 is CASSSRSGSLDGELFF. CDR3 DNA: TGTGCCAGTAGTTCGCGAAGCGGCTCCCTGGACGGGGAGCTGTTTTTT.

CDR3: CASSQLAGGTDTQYF. The CDR3 DNA is TGTGCCAGCAGCCAATTAGCGGGAGGAACAGATACGCAGTATTTT. The V and J genes are TRBV4-2 and TRBJ2-3, with 10 positions matching TRBD2. J lost 3 bases, V lost 2 bases, and 2 bases had no gene match. This CDR3 contains 15 residues. Per the germline V gene, CDR1 is LGHNA and CDR2 is YNFKEQ.

The CDR3 DNA sequence: TGTGCCAGCAGCCCCAACCCCGGGACAGGGGTCGAAAAACTGTTTTTT. It yields the protein CASSPNPGTGVEKLFF. This sequence joins TRBV7-6 and TRBJ1-4; 10 bases fit TRBD1. The CDR3 totals 16 residues. The J segment lost 8 bases and the V segment lost 5 bases, leaving 11 bases of the junction unmatched. From germline, CDR1 is SGHVS and CDR2 FNYEAQ. Combining the CDR3 with reference TRBV7-6 and TRBJ1-4 gives the whole variable domain GAGVSQSPRYKVTKRGQDVALRCDPISGHVSLYWYRQALGQGPEFLTYFNYEAQQDKSGLPNDRFSAERPEGSISTLTIQRTEQRDSAMYRCASSPNPGTGVEKLFFGSGTQLSVL.

The CDR3 sequence: CASSGGLAGNYEQYF. In DNA, the CDR3 is TGCGCCAGCAGCGGGGGACTAGCGGGCAACTACGAGCAGTACTTC. The V and J genes are TRBV5-1 and TRBJ2-7; 12 bases line up with TRBD2. The length of the CDR3 is 15 residues. The germline gives CDR1 SGHRS, CDR2 YFSETQ. The ends lost 4 bases at V and 3 bases at J; junction bases unmatched: 5.